This T cell receptor beta chain was found in a study of shared clonotypes between healthy human individuals. Study conclusions and caveats: Sorted-subset sequencing, rarefaction showed, was incomplete despite large depth. Memory subsets had estimated richness that was generally smaller than that of naive subsets.

Trimming took 3 bases from V and 2 from J, leaving 7 bases between them. The CDR3 length is 13 residues. Germline loops: CDR1 MNHEY, CDR2 SMNVEV (reference sequence). Deep-level settings were used for running the assay. The repertoire was sequenced with immunoSEQ multiplex PCR; TCRdb's copy has only in-frame clones and lacks some. The sample has millions of clones, just under 95% seen once. Naivety among CD8 cells was defined by CD45RO negativity and positive CCR7 selection, thereby excluding terminally differentiated effector memory CD45RA+ cells. Nashville, Tennessee was home to all donors, each a Caucasian adult. In the case of this clone: Its target is not known. The same CDR3 is also encoded by other DNA sequences in this sample.

This receptor was obtained from a man younger than 30 in good health. The sequenced sample was naive CD8+ T cells sorted from blood. V and J are TRBV27 and TRBJ2-5; D gene uncertain. Here the CDR3 reads CASSFSGQETQYF. DNA of the CDR3: TGTGCCAGCAGTTTTTCAGGTCAAGAGACCCAGTACTTC.